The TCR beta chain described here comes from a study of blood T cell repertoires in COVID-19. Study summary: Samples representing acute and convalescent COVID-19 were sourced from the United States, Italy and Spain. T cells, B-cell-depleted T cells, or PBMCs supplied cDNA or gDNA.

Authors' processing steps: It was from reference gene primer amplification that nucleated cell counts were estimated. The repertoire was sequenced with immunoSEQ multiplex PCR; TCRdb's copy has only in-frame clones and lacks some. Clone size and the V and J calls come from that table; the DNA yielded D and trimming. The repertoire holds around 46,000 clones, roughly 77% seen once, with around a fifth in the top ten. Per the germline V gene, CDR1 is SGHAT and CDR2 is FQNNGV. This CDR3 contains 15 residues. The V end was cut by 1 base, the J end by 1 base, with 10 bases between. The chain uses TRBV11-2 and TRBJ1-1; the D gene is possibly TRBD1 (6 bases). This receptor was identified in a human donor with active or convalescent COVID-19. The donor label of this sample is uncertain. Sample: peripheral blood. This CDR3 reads CASSLVQTGNTEAFF. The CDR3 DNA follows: TGTGCCAGCAGCTTAGTACAGACAGGGAACACTGAAGCTTTCTTT.